This TCR beta chain was profiled in a study of cytomegalovirus exposure and HLA in healthy donors. Primers for the PCR totalled 60 Vbeta and 13 Jbeta. Sequencing was performed with immunoSEQ multiplex PCR; in TCRdb, only in-frame clones are kept and a portion is missing. The profile shows some 250,000 clones, roughly 82% of them singletons. The germline gives CDR1 SGHTA, CDR2 FQGNSA. This CDR3 spans 14 amino acids. The ends were cut back, 7 bases at V and 0 bases at J, with 9 bases in the middle. This TCR derives from a woman aged 40 to 55 in good health and CMV-seropositive. The chain links TRBV7-2 to TRBJ2-2, with D perhaps TRBD1 (5 bases). The sequenced material came from PBMCs. The CDR3 reads CASNQGPNTGELFF. The CDR3 bases are TGTGCCAGCAACCAGGGCCCGAACACCGGGGAGCTGTTTTTT.